Following are 11 T cell receptor beta chains from one sample sequenced in a study of blood T cell repertoires in COVID-19. Assay: immunoSEQ multiplex PCR; the TCRdb copy retains only in-frame clones and omits some. Among approximately 350,000 clones listed, 89% were seen once. What was sequenced was peripheral blood. These receptors all come from a man between 35 and 55 years old with acute or convalescent COVID-19.

V is TRBV9 and J is TRBJ1-6, with a weak D call TRBD1 (5 bases). Germline CDR1 is SGDLS and CDR2 is YYNGEE. V was clipped by 3 bases and J by 9 bases, with 16 bases between them. The CDR3 loop spans 15 amino acids. Here the CDR3 reads CASSARIGAGSPLHF. The DNA for the CDR3 is TGTGCCAGCAGCGCGCGTATAGGGGCTGGTTCACCCCTCCACTTT.

The genes are TRBV28 and TRBJ2-2; 9 bases match TRBD1. This CDR3 is built from 15 residues. The germline V gene has CDR1 MDHEN and CDR2 SYDVKM. With 8 bases clipped from V and 6 bases from J, the junction kept 10 bases outside the gene matches. The CDR3 region is CASRGPGTGPGELFF. CDR3 bases: TGTGCCAGCCGGGGTCCCGGGACAGGGCCCGGGGAGCTGTTTTTT.

The chain joins TRBV7-2 to TRBJ2-1; no definite D call. In germline, CDR1 is SGHTA, CDR2 FQGNSA. The V end lost 1 base, the J end lost 6 bases, and 10 bases lay between the germline ends. There are 14 residues in the CDR3. The CDR3, as DNA: TGTGCCAGCAGCTTAGGTTTTTACTCCAATGAGCAGTTCTTC. Encoded protein: CASSLGFYSNEQFF.

This chain links TRBV15 with TRBJ2-1, with 9 bases identical to TRBD1. J gave up 6 bases and V 3 bases, and 6 bases lay outside the gene matches. This CDR3 is 15 amino acids long. CDR1 and CDR2 (germline): LNHNV, YYDKDF (reference sequence). CDR3 coding DNA: TGTGCCACCAGCAGTCTGGGACAGGGCTTCAATGAGCAGTTCTTC. This sequence encodes CATSSLGQGFNEQFF.

The chain is built from TRBV4-3 and TRBJ1-2, with D hard to call. Deletions cut 1 base from V and 4 bases from J, with 7 bases between. Germline CDR1 LGHNA, CDR2 YSLEER. CDR3 length equals 13 residues. In nucleotides, the CDR3 is TGCGCCAGCAGCCAAGCTGCGTCCTATGGCTACACCTTC. It is translated as CASSQAASYGYTF.

This clone came up a few times. The chain links TRBV24-1 to TRBJ1-2; 9 nucleotides match TRBD1. Germline loops: CDR1 KGHDR, CDR2 SFDVKD. The trim removed 3 bases at V and 2 bases at J, leaving 0 bases unmatched. CDR3 length: 14 amino acids. CDR3 protein: CATSDGQGNYGYTF. In nucleotides, the CDR3 is TGTGCCACCAGTGATGGACAGGGGAACTATGGCTACACCTTC.

This chain uses TRBV7-3 with TRBJ2-3, with a weak D call TRBD2 (6 bases). V was pared by 5 bases and J by 4 bases, with 25 bases between. The CDR3 is 18 amino acids. Germline CDR1 is SGHTA and CDR2 is FQGTGA. The CDR3 loop reads CASSPLGSVGSGADTQYF. Written as DNA, the CDR3 is TGTGCCAGCAGCCCCCTGGGATCAGTCGGGAGTGGCGCAGATACGCAGTATTTT. Full variable domain (remainder filled in from reference TRBV7-3 and TRBJ2-3): GAGVSQTPSNKVTEKGKYVELRCDPISGHTALYWYRQSLGQGPEFLIYFQGTGAADDSGLPNDRFFAVRPEGSVSTLKIQRTERGDSAVYLCASSPLGSVGSGADTQYFGPGTRLTVL.

This clone was recorded once. The V and J genes are TRBV9 and TRBJ2-1, with 7 bases aligning to TRBD2. Unmatched junction bases numbered 7, after V lost 4 bases and J lost 3 bases. The CDR3 runs 15 residues. CDR1 is SGDLS, CDR2 YYNGEE, per germline. The CDR3 sequence is CASSLRDYNYNEQFF. The CDR3 nucleotides read TGTGCCAGCAGCCTCCGGGACTACAACTACAATGAGCAGTTCTTC.

The V gene is TRBV7-2, the J gene TRBJ1-1; TRBD1 is a possible D gene (5 bases). The V end was cut by 1 base, the J end by 4 bases, with 7 bases between. CDR3 length: 13 residues. Germline loops: CDR1 SGHTA, CDR2 FQGNSA. The CDR3 spells CASSLDGATEAFF. The CDR3 region has the DNA TGTGCCAGCAGCTTAGATGGGGCCACTGAAGCTTTCTTT.

V gene TRBV4-3 combines with J gene TRBJ1-6, with D possibly being TRBD1 (6 bases). The CDR3 totals 16 residues. V lost 3 bases, J lost 8 bases, and 17 bases lay in between. CDR1 and CDR2 (germline): LGHNA, YSLEER. The CDR3 DNA reads as TGCGCCAGCAGCCAGAGCGGGGGGGGGCAATATTCACCCCTCCACTTT. This sequence encodes CASSQSGGGQYSPLHF.

The rearrangement uses TRBV6-5 and TRBJ1-2; a possible D gene is TRBD1 (6 bases). The ends were cut back, 6 bases at V and 4 bases at J, with 18 bases in the middle. This CDR3 has 15 residues. Germline assignment: CDR1 MNHEY and CDR2 SVGAGI. The CDR3 sequence: CASSPQGVLGYGYTF. CDR3 nucleotides: TGTGCCAGCAGCCCACAGGGAGTTCTTGGCTATGGCTACACCTTC.